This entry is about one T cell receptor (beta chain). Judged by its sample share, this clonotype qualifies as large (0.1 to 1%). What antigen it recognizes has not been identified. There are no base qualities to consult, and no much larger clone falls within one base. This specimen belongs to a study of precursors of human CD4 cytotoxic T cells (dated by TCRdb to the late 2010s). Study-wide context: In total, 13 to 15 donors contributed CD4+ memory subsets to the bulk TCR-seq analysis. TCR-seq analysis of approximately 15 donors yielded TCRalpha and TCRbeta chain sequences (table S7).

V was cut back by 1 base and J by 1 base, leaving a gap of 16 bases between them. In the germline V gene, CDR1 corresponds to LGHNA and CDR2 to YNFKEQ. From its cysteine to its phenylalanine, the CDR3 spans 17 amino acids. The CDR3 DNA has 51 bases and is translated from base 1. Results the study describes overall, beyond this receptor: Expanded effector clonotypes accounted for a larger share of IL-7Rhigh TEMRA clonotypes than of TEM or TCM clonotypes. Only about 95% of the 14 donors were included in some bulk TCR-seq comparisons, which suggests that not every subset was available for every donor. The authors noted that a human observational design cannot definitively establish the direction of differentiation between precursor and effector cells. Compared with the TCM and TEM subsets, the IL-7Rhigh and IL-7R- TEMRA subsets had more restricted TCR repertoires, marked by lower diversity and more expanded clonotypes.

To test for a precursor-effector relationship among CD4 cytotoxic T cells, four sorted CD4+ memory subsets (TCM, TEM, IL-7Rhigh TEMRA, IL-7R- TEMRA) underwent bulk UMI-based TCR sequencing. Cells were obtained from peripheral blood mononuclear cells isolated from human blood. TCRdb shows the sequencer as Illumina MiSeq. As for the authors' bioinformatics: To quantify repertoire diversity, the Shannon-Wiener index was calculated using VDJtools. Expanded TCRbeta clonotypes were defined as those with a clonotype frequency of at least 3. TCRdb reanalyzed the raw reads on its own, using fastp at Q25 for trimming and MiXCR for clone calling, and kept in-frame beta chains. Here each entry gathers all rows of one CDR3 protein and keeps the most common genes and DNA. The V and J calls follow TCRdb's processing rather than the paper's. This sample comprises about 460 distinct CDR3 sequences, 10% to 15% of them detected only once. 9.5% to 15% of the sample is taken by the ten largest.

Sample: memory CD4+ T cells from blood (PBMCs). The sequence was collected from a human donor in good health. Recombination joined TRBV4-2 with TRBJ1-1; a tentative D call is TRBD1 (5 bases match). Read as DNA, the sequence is TGTGCCAGCAGCCAAGTAGGGGCAGGGTGGGGGAACACTGAAGCTTTCTTT. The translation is CASSQVGAGWGNTEAFF.